This TCR beta chain was identified in a study of identical twins (TCRdb year 2016). Some background on the complete study: The study deep-sequenced TCR alpha and beta repertoires from monozygotic twins, unrelated adults of various ages and cord blood to test whether fetal clonotypes persist. Replicate twin experiments were performed at different times using different library preparation protocols to rule out contamination.

About this clonotype: Its antigen is currently not known. Base qualities are not recorded, but no much larger clone differs from it by a single base.

The library was generated by 5' RACE. Sequencing took place on an Illumina HiSeq 2000. A universal primer binding site was added through template switching, and the final cDNA carried a unique molecular identifier so that TCR cDNA molecules could be counted accurately. Specific primers in the conserved constant-segment region were used to synthesize first-strand cDNA for TCR alpha and beta chains. To control for contamination, every cDNA library was double barcoded, receiving both a SMART-Mk sample barcode and Illumina barcodes. TruSeq adapter sequences, together with Illumina sample barcodes, were added in two successive PCR steps. The TCR alpha and beta cDNA libraries were sequenced on the Illumina HiSeq platform using custom primers. As for the original processing: MiGEC was used to process raw reads and extract unique molecular identifiers, and MiXCR was used to find CDR3 positions. Recombination models were inferred per individual with the repgenHMM and IGoR tools using an EM algorithm. Shared clonotype analysis was performed with the tcR package in R, normalizing sharing by the product of cloneset sizes. To study raw recombination without the effects of thymic and clonal selection, out-of-frame nonproductive sequences were analyzed. The public reads were quality trimmed at Q25 with fastp and then assembled into clones with MiXCR by TCRdb, keeping productive beta chains. Every distinct CDR3 protein forms one entry, paired with its most common genes and DNA. TCRdb, not the authors, supplied the V and J calls. Present in this sample are 1,800,000 or so distinct CDR3 sequences, around a third of which were seen just once. The biggest ten clones account for about 0.27% of the sample.

Its CDR3 holds 15 amino acids, cysteine through phenylalanine. Of the read, only the CDR3 DNA is kept; its 45 bases are in frame from base 1. According to the germline V gene, CDR1 reads SNHLY and CDR2 reads FYNNEI. Cut back by 4 bases and 3 bases, the V and J ends lie 16 bases apart. The full study reports these points: In beta out-of-frame sequences, excess twin sharing was weaker, because having fewer shared sequences lowered the signal-to-noise ratio. Recombination models systematically underestimated out-of-frame TCR alpha sharing in monozygotic twins but agreed with sharing between unrelated individuals. Compared with coincidental sharing between unrelated individuals, out-of-frame TCR alpha sequences shared between twins had an excess of sequences with low generation probability. Invariant T cells such as MAIT and iNKT could partly confound zero-insertion analyses, although diverse VJ usage argued against such confounding for most clonotypes. Fewer insertions were carried by abundant cord blood beta clonotypes; a weaker similar trend was observed in young adult naive repertoires, while no such trend was observed in memory repertoires. Because the same donors could not be followed over many years, the conclusions relied on cross-sectional statistical analysis.

Only healthy Caucasian donors were included. The TCR was taken from a newborn girl in good health. The rearranged chain carries TRBV2 and TRBJ2-7, with TRBD1 tentatively as D gene (7 bases match). The sample was cord blood. The CDR3 region has the sequence CASSGQGEALYEQYF. The DNA reads TGTGCCAGCAGTGGGCAGGGGGAGGCCCTCTACGAGCAGTACTTC.